This TCR beta chain was sequenced for a study of control samples from healthy donors and cancer patients. This CDR3 has 15 residues. The junction had 10 bases not matched to a gene; V was cut back by 5 bases and J by 5 bases. CDR1 is SEHNR and CDR2 is FQNEAQ in the germline V gene (reference sequence). Assay used: immunoSEQ multiplex PCR; TCRdb lists only in-frame clones, some missing. The sample's table shows fewer than 250,000 clones. This clonotype was obtained from a woman under 40 in good health. Sequences were obtained from blood. The chain has TRBV7-9 and TRBJ1-1, with 8 bases that match TRBD1. The CDR3 DNA follows: TGTGCCAGCAGCCCAGAGACAGGGGCCGGGACTGAAGCTTTCTTT. Its protein is CASSPETGAGTEAFF.